Below are 4 T cell receptor beta chains sequenced from a single sample in a study of breast tumors, draining lymph nodes, adjacent tissues. Via MiXCR, TCRdb re-called the multiplex PCR reads, giving one row per CDR3 protein. Among around 230,000 distinct CDR3 sequences listed, roughly 32% were seen once. Breast cancer patients provided tissue from their axillary draining lymph nodes. The sequenced sample consisted of axillary lymph node tissue. These receptors were collected from a female donor with breast cancer. Some clones in this sample may be carry-over from other donors' samples.

A word on this clonotype: A clone one base away is much larger, so this may be a read error. The chain is built from TRBV20-1 and TRBJ2-7; no reliable D call. This CDR3 is 12 amino acids long. Germline lookup yields CDR1 DFQATT and CDR2 SNEGSKA (reference sequence). The CDR3 DNA follows: TGCAGTGCTAGTTTAGTCTCCTACGAGCCGTACTTC. Translated, it gives CSASLVSYEPYF.

This clonotype was counted at least ten times. The chain links TRBV5-1 to TRBJ2-3, with 8 bases that match TRBD2. V gave up 4 bases and J gave up 6 bases; unmatched junction bases: 10. The CDR3 length is 15 residues. Germline V CDR1 and CDR2: SGHRS, YFSETQ. The CDR3 DNA reads as TGCGCCAGCAGCAACGGACGGGGGGGAGCCGATACGCAGTATTTT. Its translation: CASSNGRGGADTQYF.

This clonotype was seen at least ten times. The chain uses TRBV7-9 and TRBJ1-2; D uncertain. The CDR3 has 14 residues. Germline CDR1 SEHNR, CDR2 FQNEAQ (reference sequence). V was pared by 5 bases and J by 4 bases, with 14 bases between. The CDR3 DNA reads as TGTGCCAGCAGCACAGACGGGTTGGGCTATGGCTACACCTTC. It is translated as CASSTDGLGYGYTF.

This chain uses TRBV19 with TRBJ1-1; D unclear. The CDR3 loop spans 12 amino acids. V lost 6 bases and J lost 4, with 9 bases in between. Germline V gene data show CDR1 as LNHDA and CDR2 as SQIVND (reference sequence). CDR3 protein: CASRDRSTEAFF. CDR3 bases: TGTGCCAGTAGAGATCGCTCCACTGAAGCTTTCTTT.